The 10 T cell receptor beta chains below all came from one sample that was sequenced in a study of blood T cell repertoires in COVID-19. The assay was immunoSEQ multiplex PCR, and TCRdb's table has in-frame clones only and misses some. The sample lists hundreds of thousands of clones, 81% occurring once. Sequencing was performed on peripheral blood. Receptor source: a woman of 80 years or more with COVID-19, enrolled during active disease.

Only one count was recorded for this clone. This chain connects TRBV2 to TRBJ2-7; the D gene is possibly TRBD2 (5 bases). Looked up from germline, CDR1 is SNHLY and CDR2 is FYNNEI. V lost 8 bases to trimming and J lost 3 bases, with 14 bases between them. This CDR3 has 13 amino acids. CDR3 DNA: TGTGCCAGCCGGAGCGGCAGGTACTACGAGCAGTACTTC. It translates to CASRSGRYYEQYF. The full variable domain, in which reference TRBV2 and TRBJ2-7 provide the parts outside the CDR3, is EPEVTQTPSHQVTQMGQEVILRCVPISNHLYFYWYRQILGQKVEFLVSFYNNEISEKSEIFDDQFSVERPDGSNFTLKIRSTKLEDSAMYFCASRSGRYYEQYFGPGTRLTVT.

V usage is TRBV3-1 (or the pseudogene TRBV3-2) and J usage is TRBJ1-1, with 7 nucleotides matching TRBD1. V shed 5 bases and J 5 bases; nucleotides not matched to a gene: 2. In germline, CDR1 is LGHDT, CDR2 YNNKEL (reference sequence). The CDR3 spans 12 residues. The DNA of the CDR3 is TGTGCCAGCAGCTTACAGGGGACTGAAGCTTTCTTT. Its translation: CASSLQGTEAFF.

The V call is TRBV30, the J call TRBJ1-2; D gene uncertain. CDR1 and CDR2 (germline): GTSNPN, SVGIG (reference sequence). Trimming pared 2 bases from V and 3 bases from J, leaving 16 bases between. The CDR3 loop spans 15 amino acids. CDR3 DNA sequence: TGTGCCTGGAGTCCAGGAACCACACGCGACTATGGCTACACCTTC. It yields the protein CAWSPGTTRDYGYTF.

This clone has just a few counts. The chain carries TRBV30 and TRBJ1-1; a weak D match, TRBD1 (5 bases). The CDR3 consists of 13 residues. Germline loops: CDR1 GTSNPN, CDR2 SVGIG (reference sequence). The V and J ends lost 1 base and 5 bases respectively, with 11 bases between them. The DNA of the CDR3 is TGTGCCTGGAGTGAGCAGGGTGTGACTGAAGCTTTCTTT. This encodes CAWSEQGVTEAFF.

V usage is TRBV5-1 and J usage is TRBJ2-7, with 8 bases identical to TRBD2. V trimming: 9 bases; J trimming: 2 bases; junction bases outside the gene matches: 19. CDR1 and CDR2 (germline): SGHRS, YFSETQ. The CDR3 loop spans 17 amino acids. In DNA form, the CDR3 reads TGCGCCACCGCGATGGGGACTAGAGGGATGCTAACCTACGAGCAGTACTTC. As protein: CATAMGTRGMLTYEQYF.

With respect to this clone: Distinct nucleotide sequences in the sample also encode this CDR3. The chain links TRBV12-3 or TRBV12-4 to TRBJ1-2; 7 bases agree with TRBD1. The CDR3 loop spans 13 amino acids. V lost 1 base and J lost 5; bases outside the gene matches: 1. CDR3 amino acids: CASSLGQGYGYTF. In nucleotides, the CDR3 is TGTGCCAGCAGTTTAGGACAGGGTTATGGCTACACCTTC.

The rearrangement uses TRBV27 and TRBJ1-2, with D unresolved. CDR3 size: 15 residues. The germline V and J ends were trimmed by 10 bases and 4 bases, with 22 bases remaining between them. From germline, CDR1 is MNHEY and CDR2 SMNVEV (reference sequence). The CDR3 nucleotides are TGTGCCACTTATGGAGGGAGTACGAAGGGCTATGGCTACACCTTC. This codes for CATYGGSTKGYGYTF.

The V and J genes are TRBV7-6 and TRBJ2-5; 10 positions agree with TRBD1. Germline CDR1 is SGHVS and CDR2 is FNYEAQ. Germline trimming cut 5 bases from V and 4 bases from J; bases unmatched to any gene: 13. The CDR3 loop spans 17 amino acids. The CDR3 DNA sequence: TGTGCCAGCAGCCGAGACGGCCGGACAGGGGGAAGAGAGACCCAGTACTTC. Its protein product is CASSRDGRTGGRETQYF.

CDR3 nucleotide sequence: TGCGCCAGCAGCTTGGGGCAGATTTACAATGAGCAGTTCTTC. Amino acid sequence: CASSLGQIYNEQFF. V and J are TRBV5-1 and TRBJ2-1, with no clear D. Germline values: CDR1 SGHRS, CDR2 YFSETQ. The CDR3 contains 14 residues. Between the trimmed V and J ends, which lost 0 bases and 4 bases, there was a span of 8 bases.

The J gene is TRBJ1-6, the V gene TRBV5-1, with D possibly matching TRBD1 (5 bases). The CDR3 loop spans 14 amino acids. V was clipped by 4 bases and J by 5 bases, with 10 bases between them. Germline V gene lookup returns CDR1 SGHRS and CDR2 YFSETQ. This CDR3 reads CASSPGLNNSPLHF. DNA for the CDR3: TGCGCCAGCAGCCCGGGACTGAATAATTCACCCCTCCACTTT.